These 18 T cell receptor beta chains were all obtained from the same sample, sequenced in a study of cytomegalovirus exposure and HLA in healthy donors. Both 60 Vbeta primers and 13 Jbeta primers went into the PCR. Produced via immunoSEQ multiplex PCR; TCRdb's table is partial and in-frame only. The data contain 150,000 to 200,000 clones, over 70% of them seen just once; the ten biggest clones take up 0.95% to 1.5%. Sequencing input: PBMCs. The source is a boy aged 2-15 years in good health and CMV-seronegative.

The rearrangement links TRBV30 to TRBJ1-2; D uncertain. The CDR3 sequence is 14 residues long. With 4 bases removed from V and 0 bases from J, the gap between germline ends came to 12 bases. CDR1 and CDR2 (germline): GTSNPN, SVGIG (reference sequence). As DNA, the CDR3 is TGTGCCTGGACAGGAGAGGGAGCTAACTATGGCTACACCTTC. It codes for CAWTGEGANYGYTF.

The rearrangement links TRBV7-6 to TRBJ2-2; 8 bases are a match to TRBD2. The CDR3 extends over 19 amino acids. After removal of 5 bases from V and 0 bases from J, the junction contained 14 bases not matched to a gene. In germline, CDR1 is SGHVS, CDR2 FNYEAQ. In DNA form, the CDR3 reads TGTGCCAGCAGCCCCATGTATAGGGCGGGGGGCCCGAACACCGGGGAGCTGTTTTTT. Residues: CASSPMYRAGGPNTGELFF.

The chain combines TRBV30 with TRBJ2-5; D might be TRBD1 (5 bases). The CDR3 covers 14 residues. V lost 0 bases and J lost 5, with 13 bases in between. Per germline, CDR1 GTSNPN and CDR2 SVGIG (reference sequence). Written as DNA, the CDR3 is TGTGCCTGGAGTGTAGTAAGGGGTCGGGAGACCCAGTACTTC. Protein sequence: CAWSVVRGRETQYF.

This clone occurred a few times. CDR3 bases: TGTGCCAGCAGCCCTGGACAGGGACATCTGGGGGGGGCCAACGTCCTGACTTTC. Residues: CASSPGQGHLGGANVLTF. V and J are TRBV11-1 and TRBJ2-6, with 8 bases matching TRBD1. Germline V gives CDR1 SGHAT, CDR2 FQDESV (reference sequence). V lost 5 bases to trimming and J lost 4 bases; unmatched junction nucleotides: 13. The CDR3 is 18 residues long. Variable domain in full (rest from reference TRBV11-1 and TRBJ2-6): EAEVAQSPRYKITEKSQAVAFWCDPISGHATLYWYRQILGQGPELLVQFQDESVVDDSQLPKDRFSAERLKGVDSTLKIQPAELGDSAMYLCASSPGQGHLGGANVLTFGAGSRLTVL.

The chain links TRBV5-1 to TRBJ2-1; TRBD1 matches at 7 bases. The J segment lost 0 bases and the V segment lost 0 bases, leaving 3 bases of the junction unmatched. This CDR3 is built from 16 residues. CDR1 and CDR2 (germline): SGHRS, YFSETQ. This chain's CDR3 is CASSLAGQSSYNEQFF. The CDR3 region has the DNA TGCGCCAGCAGCTTGGCGGGACAGAGCTCCTACAATGAGCAGTTCTTC.

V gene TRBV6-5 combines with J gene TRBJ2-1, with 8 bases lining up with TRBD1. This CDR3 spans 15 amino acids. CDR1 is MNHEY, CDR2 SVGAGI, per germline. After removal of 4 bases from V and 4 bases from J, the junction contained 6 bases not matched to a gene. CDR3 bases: TGTGCCAGCAGTTGGGGGTGGACAGGGTACAATGAGCAGTTCTTC. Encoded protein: CASSWGWTGYNEQFF.

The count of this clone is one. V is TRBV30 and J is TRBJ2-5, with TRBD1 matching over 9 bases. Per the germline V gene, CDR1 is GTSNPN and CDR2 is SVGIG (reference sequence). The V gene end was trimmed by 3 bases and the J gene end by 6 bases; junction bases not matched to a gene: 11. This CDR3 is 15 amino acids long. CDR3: CAWSLPGQGTKTQYF. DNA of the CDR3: TGTGCCTGGAGCCTCCCGGGACAGGGTACGAAGACCCAGTACTTC.

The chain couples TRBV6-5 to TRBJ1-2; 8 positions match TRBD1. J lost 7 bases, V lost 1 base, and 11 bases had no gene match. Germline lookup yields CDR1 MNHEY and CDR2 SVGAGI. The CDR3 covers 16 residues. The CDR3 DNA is TGTGCCAGCAGTTACTATAGGGGGCAGGGGGCGCCTGGCTACACCTTC. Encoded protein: CASSYYRGQGAPGYTF.

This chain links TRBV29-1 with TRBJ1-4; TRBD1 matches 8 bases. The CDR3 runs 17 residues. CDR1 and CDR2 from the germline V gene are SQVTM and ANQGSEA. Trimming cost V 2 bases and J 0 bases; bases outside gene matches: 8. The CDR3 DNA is TGCAGCGTTGAATCCGGACAGGGCTTTTCAACTAATGAAAAACTGTTTTTT. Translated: CSVESGQGFSTNEKLFF.

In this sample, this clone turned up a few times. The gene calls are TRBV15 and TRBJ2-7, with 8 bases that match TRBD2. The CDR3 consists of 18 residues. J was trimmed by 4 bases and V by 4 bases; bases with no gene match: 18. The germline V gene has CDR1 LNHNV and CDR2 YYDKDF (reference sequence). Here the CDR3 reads CATSTGREPGLGLYEQYF. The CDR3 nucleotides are TGTGCCACCAGCACGGGCAGGGAACCGGGACTAGGTTTGTACGAGCAGTACTTC.

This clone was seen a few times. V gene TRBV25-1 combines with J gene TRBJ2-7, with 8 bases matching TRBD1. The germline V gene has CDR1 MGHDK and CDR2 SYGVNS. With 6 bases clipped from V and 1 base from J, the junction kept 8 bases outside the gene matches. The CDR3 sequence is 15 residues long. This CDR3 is CASSEGTGPSYEQYF. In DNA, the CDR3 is TGTGCCAGCAGCGAAGGGACAGGCCCATCCTACGAGCAGTACTTC.

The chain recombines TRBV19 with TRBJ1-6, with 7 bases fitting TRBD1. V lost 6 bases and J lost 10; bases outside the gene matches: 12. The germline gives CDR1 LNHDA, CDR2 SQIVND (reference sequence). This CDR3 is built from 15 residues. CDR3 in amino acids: CASSPGTVSFSPLHF. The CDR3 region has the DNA TGTGCCAGTAGCCCCGGGACAGTCTCGTTCTCACCCCTCCACTTT.

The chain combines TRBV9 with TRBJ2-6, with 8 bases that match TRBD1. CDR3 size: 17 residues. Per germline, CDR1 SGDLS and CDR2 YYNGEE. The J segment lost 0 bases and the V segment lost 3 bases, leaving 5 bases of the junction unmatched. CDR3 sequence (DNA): TGTGCCAGCAGCGCCGGGACAGGAAGCTCTGGGGCCAACGTCCTGACTTTC. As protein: CASSAGTGSSGANVLTF.

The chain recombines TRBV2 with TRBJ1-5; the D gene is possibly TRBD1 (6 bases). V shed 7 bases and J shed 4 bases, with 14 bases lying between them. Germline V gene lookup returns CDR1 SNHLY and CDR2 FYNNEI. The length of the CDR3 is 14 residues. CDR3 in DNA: TGTGCCAGCACTGCGGGGGGCTGGAATCAGCCCCAGCATTTT. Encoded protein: CASTAGGWNQPQHF.

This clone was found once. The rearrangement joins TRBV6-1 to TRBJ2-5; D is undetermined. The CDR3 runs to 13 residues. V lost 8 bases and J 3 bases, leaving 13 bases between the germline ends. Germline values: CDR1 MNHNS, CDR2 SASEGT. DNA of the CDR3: TGTGCCAGCCTGTCCGGCGGAAAAGAGACCCAGTACTTC. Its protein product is CASLSGGKETQYF.

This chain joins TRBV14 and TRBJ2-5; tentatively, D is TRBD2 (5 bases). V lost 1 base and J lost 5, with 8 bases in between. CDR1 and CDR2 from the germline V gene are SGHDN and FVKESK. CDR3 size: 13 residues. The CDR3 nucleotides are TGTGCCAGCAGCCAAGGAGGGATGGAGACCCAGTACTTC. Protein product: CASSQGGMETQYF.

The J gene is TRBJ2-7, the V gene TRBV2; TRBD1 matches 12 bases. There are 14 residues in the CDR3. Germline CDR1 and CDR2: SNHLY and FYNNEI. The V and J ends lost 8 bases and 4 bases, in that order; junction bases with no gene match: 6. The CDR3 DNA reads TGTGCCAGCGGGGGACAGGGGGCGGGGTACGAGCAGTACTTC. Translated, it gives CASGGQGAGYEQYF.

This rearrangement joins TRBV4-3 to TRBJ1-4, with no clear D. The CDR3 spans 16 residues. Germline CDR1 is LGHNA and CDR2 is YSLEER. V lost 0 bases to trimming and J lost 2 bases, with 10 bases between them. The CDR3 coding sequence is TGCGCCAGCAGCCAAGATGGGAGGGCCACTAATGAAAAACTGTTTTTT. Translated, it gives CASSQDGRATNEKLFF.